These T cell receptor beta chains were read from a single sample in a study of blood T cell repertoires in COVID-19. Here immunoSEQ multiplex PCR was the method, and the copy in TCRdb shows in-frame clones only, minus some. The repertoire has 110,000 to 150,000 clones, roughly four fifths of them found once; the top ten carry roughly 8%. The sequenced sample consisted of peripheral blood. The origin of the receptors is a human donor in a cohort sampled during active COVID-19. Both conserved end residues are trimmed from each CDR3. The D gene is left open where the match is weak.

>TRBV5-4|TRBD1|TRBJ1-6
ASSDVTGGKSPLH
>TRBV3-1/TRBV3-2|TRBD1|TRBJ1-2
ASSQIGTGTNYGYT
>TRBV21-1|.|TRBJ1-2
AKTPGHPFEGYT
>TRBV5-1|TRBD2|TRBJ2-3
ASSSGGTTDTQY
>TRBV9|.|TRBJ1-1
ASSSGHPMNTEAF
>TRBV7-9|.|TRBJ1-1
ASSLERGAEAF
>TRBV5-5|.|TRBJ2-5
ASSQTGRGETQY
>TRBV12-3/TRBV12-4|TRBD1|TRBJ1-2
ASTDRGSSYT
>TRBV19|TRBD1|TRBJ1-1
ASRRQGALTRTEAF
>TRBV6-1|TRBD1|TRBJ2-7
ASSEARGQGHEQY
>TRBV2|TRBD1|TRBJ2-7
ASRAYRGAYEQY
>TRBV3-1/TRBV3-2|.|TRBJ2-7
ASSQVGTAEQY
>TRBV27|TRBD1|TRBJ1-4
ASRDRLNEKLF
>TRBV10-3|.|TRBJ1-2
AISDPQGRGYT
>TRBV11-3|TRBD1|TRBJ1-2
ASSRTGGNGYT
>TRBV6-4|.|TRBJ2-1
ASSEGGWEQF
>TRBV3-1/TRBV3-2|.|TRBJ1-1
ASSQGRYNTEAF
>TRBV27|.|TRBJ1-6
ASSSGTSYNSPLH
>TRBV13|TRBD2|TRBJ2-5
ASRLGSGGLSTQY
>TRBV6-1|TRBD1|TRBJ2-4
ASSDLTGGLSLAAKNIQY
>TRBV7-2|TRBD1|TRBJ1-5
ASRGQGNQPQH
>TRBV6-1|.|TRBJ1-2
ASSESLSYGYT
>TRBV3-1/TRBV3-2|TRBD1|TRBJ1-6
ASSQAGGSTLH
>TRBV14|.|TRBJ1-6
ASSQGGDGGALH
>TRBV13|.|TRBJ2-7
ASSLASLMGATYEQY
>TRBV19|TRBD1|TRBJ1-1
ASSIGSGGTEAF
>TRBV6-1|.|TRBJ1-2
ASSEFDYGYT
>TRBV2|.|TRBJ2-5
ASSLRTDQETQY
>TRBV5-4|TRBD2|TRBJ2-5
ASSSPGGSETQY
>TRBV10-2|TRBD2|TRBJ2-7
ASSSDGGTHEQY
>TRBV14|.|TRBJ2-7
ARSQGGGLRGNYEQY
>TRBV6-5|TRBD2|TRBJ2-2
ASSPSGGSGELF
>TRBV10-3|TRBD2|TRBJ2-3
ASAESGGAGTQY
>TRBV11-3|TRBD2|TRBJ2-3
ASSPRTSGNTDTQY
>TRBV18|.|TRBJ1-6
ASSQGNSPLH
>TRBV4-1|.|TRBJ1-5
ASSQGGQPQH
>TRBV18|TRBD1|TRBJ2-2
ASSPRDTGTGNTGELF
>TRBV29-1|.|TRBJ2-5
SGRTGQETQY
>TRBV5-6|.|TRBJ1-1
ASRGAAGLLNTEAF